A selection of T cell receptor beta chains follows, all from one sample in a study of cytomegalovirus exposure and HLA in healthy donors. Sequenced by immunoSEQ multiplex PCR; TCRdb stores in-frame clones only, minus some. The sample carries approximately 150,000 clones, approximately 79% recorded once. The material sequenced was PBMCs. Receptors were obtained from a woman under 40 in good health and CMV-seronegative. CDR3s include the opening cysteine and the closing phenylalanine or tryptophan. A D gene is named only where the DNA matches it firmly.

CASARTMNTEAFF TRBJ1-1 TRBV2 .
CAWTRDSRTEAFF TRBJ1-1 TRBV30 .
CASLPGRNQPQHF TRBJ1-5 TRBV6-5 .
CASSSQGIEQYF TRBJ2-7 TRBV6-5 .
CASSYWPSGGTQYF TRBJ2-3 TRBV7-2 TRBD2
CASSLGASGVYEQYF TRBJ2-7 TRBV5-1 TRBD2
CASSSSPTVPGLFF TRBJ2-1 TRBV7-3 .
CASSLVRQRAGYTF TRBJ1-2 TRBV7-8 .
CASSQTPRNTGWGGNTIYF TRBJ1-3 TRBV4-1 .
CASSNRVIDTEAFF TRBJ1-1 TRBV19 .
CASSSGQGDNSPLHF TRBJ1-6 TRBV27 TRBD1
CASSTGETQYF TRBJ2-5 TRBV5-4 .
CASSEAGGSNQPQHF TRBJ1-5 TRBV6-1 .
CASSFSGAGSNFYEQYF TRBJ2-7 TRBV7-2 .
CATSRGIQGSDGYTF TRBJ1-2 TRBV15 .
CASSRPRGAFF TRBJ1-1 TRBV7-9 .
CASSAAGQSSGNTIYF TRBJ1-3 TRBV6-1 .
CASSGGPGSEQYF TRBJ2-7 TRBV7-8 .
CASSPAPGQPQHF TRBJ1-5 TRBV27 .
CATSRVVIAGNTYEQYF TRBJ2-7 TRBV15 TRBD2
CASSQDPSPNEKLFF TRBJ1-4 TRBV4-1 .
CASSIDLGAGTYEQYF TRBJ2-7 TRBV19 .